The 2 T cell receptor beta chains below were found in one sample sequenced in a study of T cell responses to AZD1222 COVID-19 vaccine. Measured with immunoSEQ multiplex PCR; TCRdb has only the in-frame clones, and not every one. The sample includes around 160,000 clones, around nine tenths seen only once; the top ten take roughly 2.9%. The sample consisted of peripheral blood, taken on day 0 of MenACWY control vaccination. The receptors here all came from an adult in good health.

The chain carries TRBV6-1 and TRBJ2-7, with D unresolved. Trimming pared 1 base from V and 4 bases from J, leaving 11 bases between. Germline CDR1 and CDR2: MNHNS and SASEGT. This CDR3 has 14 amino acids. The CDR3 is CASSEEERLYEQYF. CDR3 nucleotides: TGTGCCAGCAGTGAAGAGGAGCGATTATACGAGCAGTACTTC.

This clone has just one count. CDR3 coding DNA: TGTGCCAGTAGTCTGGGACCTCAAGAAGCTTTCTTT. Its translation is CASSLGPQEAFF. This chain uses TRBV19 with TRBJ1-1, with TRBD1 as a possible D gene (5 bases). This CDR3 spans 12 amino acids. The ends were cut back, 5 bases at V and 8 bases at J, with 12 bases in the middle. Germline CDR1 is LNHDA and CDR2 is SQIVND (reference sequence).